The clone carrying this TCR beta chain was seen only a few times. This specimen comes from a study of blood T cell repertoires in COVID-19. Sequencing used immunoSEQ multiplex PCR; TCRdb keeps in-frame clones, though not all of them. The sample consists of roughly 400,000 clones, nearly 90% of them appearing once. V shed 4 bases and J 6 bases; nucleotides not matched to a gene: 4. This CDR3 has 15 residues. Per the germline V gene, CDR1 is LGHDT and CDR2 is YNNKEL (reference sequence). The chain couples TRBV3-1 (or the pseudogene TRBV3-2) to TRBJ1-5; 12 bases agree with TRBD1. Sequencing was carried out using PBMCs or T cells enriched from blood (not recorded which). The clonotype comes from a woman between 18 and 29 years old who had been exposed to COVID-19. The CDR3 here is CASSRDRGLGQPQHF. The CDR3 DNA is TGTGCCAGCAGCCGGGACAGGGGGCTAGGTCAGCCCCAGCATTTT.